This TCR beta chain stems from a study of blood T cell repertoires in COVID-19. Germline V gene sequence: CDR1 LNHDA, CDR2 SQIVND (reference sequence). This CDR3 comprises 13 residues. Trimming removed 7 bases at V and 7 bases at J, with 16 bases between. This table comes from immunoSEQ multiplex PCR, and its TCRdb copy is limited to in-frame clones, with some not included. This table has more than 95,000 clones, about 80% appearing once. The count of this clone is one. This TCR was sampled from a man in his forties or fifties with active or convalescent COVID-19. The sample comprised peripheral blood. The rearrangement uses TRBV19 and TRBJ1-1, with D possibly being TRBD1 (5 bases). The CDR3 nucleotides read TGTGCCAGTACCCCCTCTGCGGGGCTTGAAGCTTTCTTT. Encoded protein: CASTPSAGLEAFF. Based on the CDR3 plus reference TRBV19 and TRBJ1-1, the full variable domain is DGGITQSPKYLFRKEGQNVTLSCEQNLNHDAMYWYRQDPGQGLRLIYYSQIVNDFQKGDIAEGYSVSREKKESFPLTVTSAQKNPTAFYLCASTPSAGLEAFFGQGTRLTVV.